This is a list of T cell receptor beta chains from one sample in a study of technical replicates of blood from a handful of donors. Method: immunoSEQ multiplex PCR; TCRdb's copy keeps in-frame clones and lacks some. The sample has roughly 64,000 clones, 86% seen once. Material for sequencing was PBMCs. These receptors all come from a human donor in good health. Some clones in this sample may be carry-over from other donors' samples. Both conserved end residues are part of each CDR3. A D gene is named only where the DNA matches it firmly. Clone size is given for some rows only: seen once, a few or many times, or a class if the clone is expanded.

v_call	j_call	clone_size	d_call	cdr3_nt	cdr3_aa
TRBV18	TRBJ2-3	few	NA	TGTGCCAGCTCACCACCCCAGGGGAAAGGGACAGATACGCAGTATTTT	CASSPPQGKGTDTQYF
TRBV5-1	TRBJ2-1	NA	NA	TGCGCCAGCAGCATGGACGCGGGATCCAATGAGCAGTTCTTC	CASSMDAGSNEQFF
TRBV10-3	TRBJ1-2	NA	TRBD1	TGTGCCATCAGTGAGTCGACCGGACAGGGTTATGGCTACACCTTC	CAISESTGQGYGYTF
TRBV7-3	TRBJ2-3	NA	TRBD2	TGTGCCAGCAGCCTAGCGGGGCCCAACACAGATACGCAGTATTTT	CASSLAGPNTDTQYF
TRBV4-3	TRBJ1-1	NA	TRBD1	TGCGCCAGCAGCCAGGGGACAGTAGGGAACACTGAAGCTTTCTTT	CASSQGTVGNTEAFF
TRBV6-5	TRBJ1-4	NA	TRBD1	TGTGCCAGCAGAAAACAGGGGGCCAGTGAAAAACTGTTTTTT	CASRKQGASEKLFF
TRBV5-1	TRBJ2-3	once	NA	TGCGCCAGCAGCTTGGCGAGGGCCCCAGATACGCAGTATTTT	CASSLARAPDTQYF
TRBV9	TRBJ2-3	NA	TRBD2	TGTGCCAGCAGCGAGCGACTAGCGGGGGAGATAACGCAGTATTTT	CASSERLAGEITQYF
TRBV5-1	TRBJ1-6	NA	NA	TGCGCCAGCAGCTTGGTGGGGCAGGGGAATTCACCCCTCCACTTT	CASSLVGQGNSPLHF
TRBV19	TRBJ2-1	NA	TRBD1	TGTGCCAGTAGCCCGGGACAGAGGGCTAGTGAGCAGTTCTTC	CASSPGQRASEQFF
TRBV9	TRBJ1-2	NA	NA	TGTGCCAGCAGCGGGTGGGTGACTAGGCGCTACACCTTC	CASSGWVTRRYTF
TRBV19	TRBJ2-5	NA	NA	TGTGCCACCAGGGGATCAGGGCCAAGGGAGACCCAGTACTTC	CATRGSGPRETQYF
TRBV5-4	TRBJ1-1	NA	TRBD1	TGTGCCAGCAGCTTTTTGGCCAGGGGGCCTGTAAACACTGAAGCTTTCTTT	CASSFLARGPVNTEAFF
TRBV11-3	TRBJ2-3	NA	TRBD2	TGTGCCAGCAGCCCAAGCGGGGGGTGGACAGATACGCAGTATTTT	CASSPSGGWTDTQYF
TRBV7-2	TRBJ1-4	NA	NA	TGTGCCAGCAGCTATACAACTAATGAAAAACTGTTTTTT	CASSYTTNEKLFF
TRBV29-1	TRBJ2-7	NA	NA	TGCAGCGTAACGGGGTCACGGGTCTACGAGCAGTACTTC	CSVTGSRVYEQYF
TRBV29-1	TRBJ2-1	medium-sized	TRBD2	TGCAGCGTTCCGACCGGGACTAGCGAAAACAATGAGCAGTTCTTC	CSVPTGTSENNEQFF
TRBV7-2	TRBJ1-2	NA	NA	TGTGCCAGCAGCTTTTCCCGGGGGGCTCCCTATGGCTACACCTTC	CASSFSRGAPYGYTF
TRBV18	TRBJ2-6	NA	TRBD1	TGTGCCAGCTCACTTTGGACAGGGGGAACTGGGGCCAACGTCCTGACTTTC	CASSLWTGGTGANVLTF
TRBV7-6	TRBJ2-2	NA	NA	TGTGCCAGCAGTCCAGGGGAATTGATCGCCGGGGAGCTGTTTTTT	CASSPGELIAGELFF
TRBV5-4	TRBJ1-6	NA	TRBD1	TGTGCCAGCAGCCCTGGACAGGGGGGAATTTATTCACCCCTCCACTTT	CASSPGQGGIYSPLHF
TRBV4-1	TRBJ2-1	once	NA	TGCGCCAGCAGCCAACTAGCGAATGAGCAGTTCTTC	CASSQLANEQFF
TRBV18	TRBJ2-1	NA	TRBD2	TGTGCCAGCCTACCGGGACTAGCGGGAGTGAATGAGCAGTTCTTC	CASLPGLAGVNEQFF
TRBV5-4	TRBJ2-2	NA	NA	TGTGCCAGCCAGAAAGAATTACAGGGATCGAACACCGGGGAGCTGTTTTTT	CASQKELQGSNTGELFF
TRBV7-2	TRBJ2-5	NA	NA	TGTGCCAGCAGCCCGCACGCCGGGACACTTCAAGAGACCCAGTACTTC	CASSPHAGTLQETQYF
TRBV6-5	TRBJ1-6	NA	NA	TGTGCCAGCAGGGCTCCTAATTCACCCCTCCACTTT	CASRAPNSPLHF
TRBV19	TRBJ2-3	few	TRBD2	TGTGCCAGTAGTATCTGGGCTAGCGGACACACAGATACGCAGTATTTT	CASSIWASGHTDTQYF
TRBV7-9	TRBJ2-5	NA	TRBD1	TGTGCCAGCAGTCACCTAGTGGGACAGGTCGAAGAGACCCAGTACTTC	CASSHLVGQVEETQYF
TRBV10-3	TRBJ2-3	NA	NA	TGTGCCATCAGTGAGTCGAGAGCAGATACGCAGTATTTT	CAISESRADTQYF
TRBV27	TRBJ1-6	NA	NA	TGTGCCAGCAGAACCGACACTAGGTTCTCACCCCTCCACTTT	CASRTDTRFSPLHF
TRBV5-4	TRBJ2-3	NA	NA	TGTGCCAGCAGCTTGGCCCAGGGGCCAGATACGCAGTATTTT	CASSLAQGPDTQYF
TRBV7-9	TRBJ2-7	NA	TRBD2	TGTGCCAGCAGCTACCTAGGCGGGAGCGAGCAGTACTTC	CASSYLGGSEQYF
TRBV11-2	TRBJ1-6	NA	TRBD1	TGTGCCAGCAGCTTAGAAGACAGGGTTTCACCCCTCCACTTT	CASSLEDRVSPLHF
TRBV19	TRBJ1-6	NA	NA	TGTGCCAGTAGTGGCACAGGGAGCTCCTATAATTCACCCCTCCACTTT	CASSGTGSSYNSPLHF
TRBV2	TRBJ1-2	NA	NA	TGTGCCAGCAGTGGTACGGGGTCGGAAAACACCTTC	CASSGTGSENTF
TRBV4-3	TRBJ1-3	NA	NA	TGCGCCAGCAGCCAAGGAGTGGGGGGCTCTGGAAACACCATATATTTT	CASSQGVGGSGNTIYF
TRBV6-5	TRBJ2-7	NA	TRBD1	TGTGCCAGCAGTTACTCGAACCCGGGACAGTCCTACGAGCAGTACTTC	CASSYSNPGQSYEQYF
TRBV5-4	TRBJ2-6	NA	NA	TGTGCCAGCAGCTTCCAGTCCGGGGCCAACGTCCTGACTTTC	CASSFQSGANVLTF
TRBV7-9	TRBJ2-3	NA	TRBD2	TGTGCCAGCTGCGGGGGGTTATGGGAGATTAGCACAGATACGCAGTATTTT	CASCGGLWEISTDTQYF
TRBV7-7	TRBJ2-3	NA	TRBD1	TGTGCCAGCAGCGTGGGACAGGGGACCGATACGCAGTATTTT	CASSVGQGTDTQYF
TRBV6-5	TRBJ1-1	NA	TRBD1	TGTGCCAGCAGTTACTCGGGGACAGGGATGAGCACTGAAGCTTTCTTT	CASSYSGTGMSTEAFF
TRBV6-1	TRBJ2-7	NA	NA	TGTGCCAGCAGTGAAGCGCCCGTCAGCGGCGTAAGCTCCTACGAGCAGTACTTC	CASSEAPVSGVSSYEQYF